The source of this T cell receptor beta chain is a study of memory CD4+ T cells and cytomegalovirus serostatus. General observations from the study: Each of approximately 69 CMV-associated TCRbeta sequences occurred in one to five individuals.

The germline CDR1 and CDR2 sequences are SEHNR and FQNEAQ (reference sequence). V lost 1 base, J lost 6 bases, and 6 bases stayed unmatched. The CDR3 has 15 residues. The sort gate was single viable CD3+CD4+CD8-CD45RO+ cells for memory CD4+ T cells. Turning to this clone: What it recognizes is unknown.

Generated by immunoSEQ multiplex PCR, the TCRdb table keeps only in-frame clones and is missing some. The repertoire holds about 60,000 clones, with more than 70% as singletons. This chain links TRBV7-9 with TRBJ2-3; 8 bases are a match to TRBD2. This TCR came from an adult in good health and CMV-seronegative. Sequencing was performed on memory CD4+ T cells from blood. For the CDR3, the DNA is TGTGCCAGCAGCTTAGTAGCGGGGACCTCGGATACGCAGTATTTT. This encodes CASSLVAGTSDTQYF.